A single TCR beta chain is shown here with its context. This entry comes from a study of blood T cell repertoires in COVID-19. Study-wide context: Material from acute and convalescent COVID-19 was sourced from the United States, Italy and Spain. T cells, B-cell-depleted T cells, or PBMCs provided the cDNA or gDNA that served as material.

CDR1 is SGHAT and CDR2 is FQNNGV in the germline V gene. V lost 0 bases and J 4 bases, leaving 10 bases between the germline ends. The CDR3 is made up of 15 amino acids. As originally analysed: Using reference gene primer amplification, nucleated cell counts were estimated. Method: immunoSEQ multiplex PCR; TCRdb's copy keeps in-frame clones and lacks some. The D gene and trimming were derived from the DNA, and the V and J assignments and clone size from that table. The profile shows roughly 98,000 clones, 65% to 90% of them singletons. The source material was peripheral blood. The V gene is TRBV11-2, the J gene TRBJ1-3, with a possible D match to TRBD1 (5 bases). The clonotype originates from an older man with active or convalescent COVID-19. CDR3 coding DNA: TGTGCCAGCAGCTTAGATCAGGGCACAGGAAACACCATATATTTT. This sequence encodes CASSLDQGTGNTIYF.